This TCR beta chain was captured by sequencing in a study of read filtering for tumor transcriptome and immune sequencing. As for the study in general: After DNase treatment, RNA was made into whole-transcriptome libraries. Per sample, TCR-region reads ranged about 4 to 11 million by IR-seq, about 85 to 1,400 by RNA-seq.

This clonotype was seen repeatedly, ten times or more. Per germline, CDR1 SQVTM and CDR2 ANQGSEA. V was trimmed by 8 bases and J by 9 bases, leaving 20 bases between them. The CDR3 is made up of 12 amino acids. This library used around 400 ng RNA and molecular barcoded adaptors spanning alpha/delta and beta/gamma chains. One entry per CDR3 protein, called by TCRdb with MiXCR from the reads. The sample includes tens of thousands of distinct CDR3 sequences, 12% of them seen just once. The sequenced sample consisted of a population of CD138-negative cells sorted from bone marrow. This sequence originates from a donor aged 40 or older with multiple myeloma. This chain uses TRBV29-1 with TRBJ2-7; D is possibly TRBD2 (6 bases). The CDR3 loop reads CSPGTDYLGQYF. For the CDR3, the DNA is TGCAGCCCAGGGACTGACTATCTTGGGCAGTACTTC.